This TCR beta chain was retrieved from a study of cytomegalovirus exposure and HLA in healthy donors (dated by TCRdb to 2015 to 2018). Broadly, across the study: In an earlier analysis of under 750 of the donors, 276 Gb of sequence data and 90 million to 130 million unique TCR beta sequences from 150 million to 200 million T cells were reported. A later analysis re-analyzed previously published TCR beta repertoires from 550 to 700 donors and added high-resolution HLA genotyping to study TCR occurrence patterns. To predict cytomegalovirus infection status, the study brought together high-throughput TCR immunosequencing, statistical association of individual TCRs with disease status, and machine learning. The study profiled the T cell repertoires of about 640 subjects by immunosequencing and related them to cytomegalovirus serostatus. An earlier analysis of roughly 600 of the donors used high-throughput TCR beta sequencing to judge whether each TCR beta V gene segment behaved as functional or pseudogenic. Among 300 to 450 genotyped donors of the cohort, an average of approximately 240,000 unique TCR beta nucleotide sequences were sequenced per donor, roughly a sixth of them non-productive. Among the 398 genotyped donors, around 79% belonged to the genetic ancestry cluster associated with self-reported Caucasian donors. All discovery cohort repertoires had been generated using a single sequencing platform. A later genetic analysis used genome-wide SNP genotypes for 398 of the 666 donors, treating that subset as a discovery cohort. The study aimed to test whether cataloging public T cell receptors could reveal signatures of past pathogen exposure. Rather than drawing on any new phenotypic data, the later analysis identified candidate immune exposures from TCR beta sequences and the way those sequences occurred across donors. Besides the first cohort of some 670 subjects, a separate validation cohort made up of over 100 different subjects was used. Donor age, sex, ethnicity and CMV serostatus were compiled alongside the repertoire data. Typing coverage differed by locus: A, B, C, DRB1 and DQB1 were typed in about 620-630 donors, DQA1 in around 500, DPA1 in some 610, and DPB1 in 450 to 480. Because of strong linkage in the cohort, a handful of DR-DQ haplotypes were treated as single units for association and clustering. Around 320 gigabases of sequencing data and approximately 84 million unique TCR sequences were included in an early release covering roughly 700 HLA-typed donors. HLA typing covered class I and class II loci at four-digit resolution. Overall results and qualifications from the work: In a later genetic analysis, fewer N-insertions in productive TCRs were reported among donors in an Asian-associated ancestry cluster than the roughly 640-donor mean. A few of the identified cytomegalovirus-associated TCR beta chains were confirmed in vitro to be specific for cytomegalovirus antigens. In this cohort, only TCR beta chains were sequenced, and detectable features were limited by the absence of alpha or paired-chain data. In a later analysis, several top co-occurrence clusters were reported to appear linked to parvovirus B19, influenza, CMV and Epstein-Barr virus. An association between a missense DCLRE1C variant and V-gene and J-gene trimming of TCR beta chains was found in a later genetic analysis and replicated in an independent cohort. According to a later analysis, TCR association rates differed among HLA loci, with DRB1 alleles showing the most associated TCRs and HLA-C alleles showing the fewest. Cytomegalovirus status was reported to be diagnosed by the classifier with high specificity and sensitivity in both the original and validation cohorts. Some IMGT-functional V segments, including TRBV6-2 and TRBV6-3, could not be told apart with the 87-base-pair reads, so those segments were excluded. At a false discovery rate of 0.05, a later analysis linked about 17,000 TCR beta sequences to specific HLA alleles. Strong co-occurrence of HLA alleles, especially DR and DQ, made assigning TCR associations to individual alleles difficult. In an earlier analysis of approximately 590 of the donors, most TCR beta V segments appeared in productive rearrangements about 90% or about 30% of the time, broadly matching IMGT annotations. A later analysis found that most CMV-associated TCR beta chains appeared HLA-restricted, with HLA associations seemingly driven largely by CMV exposure. According to the authors, the approach could potentially be generalized to other disease states and immunological phenotypes. Correlated functional status among segregating V segments might reflect linkage disequilibrium, but an unknown experimental factor could not be ruled out. Most TCR sequences were observed very rarely across donors, whereas some public TCRs were present in many individuals. A total of 164 TCR beta chains were listed by the study as associated with cytomegalovirus. Because some donors lacked HLA typing at each locus, the association tests relied only on the typed subset. Sequencing depth was assumed to be roughly uniform across donors in the presence/absence analyses, though that assumption may not hold. A further reported finding was that TCR beta sequences accurately predicted the HLA-A and HLA-B alleles for most subjects in the first cohort. The sequencing pipeline was judged likely to have produced a cluster of highly shared sequence variants as a technical artifact. Immune exposure information for the cohort was limited to CMV serostatus. Because counts were too low, about 18 rarely observed V segments, including chromosome 9 orphons, were left out of the earlier analysis of about 500 of the donors. Compared with equally common non-associated chains, HLA-associated TCR beta chains in a later analysis were more clonally expanded and had lower generation probabilities.

The protocol used for the library was the immunoSEQ multiplex PCR assay. The multiplex PCR relied on a mix of 60 forward primers for TCR Vbeta segments and 13 reverse primers for TCR Jbeta segments. The CDR3 region of rearranged TCR beta genes was amplified from genomic DNA by a multiplex PCR assay. The amplified TCR beta libraries were sequenced on the Illumina HiSeq System as 87-base-pair reads. Concerning the study's data processing: A later analysis counted about 80 million unique TCR beta chains across the 666 repertoires, and around 9.9 million of these chains were shared by at least two donors. Raw reads were error-corrected and collapsed into unique sequences by a nearest-neighbor algorithm in which closely related sequences were merged to remove PCR and sequencing errors. V, D and J gene segments were assigned by aligning CDR3 sequences to IMGT reference sequences. For a sequence to be retained, a match of at least six nucleotides to both a V gene segment and a J gene segment was required. Rearrangements were called productive when the CDR3 lacked stop codons and stayed in frame with V and J; all others were non-productive. CDR3 was defined by IMGT convention, running from the second conserved V-encoded cysteine to the conserved J-encoded phenylalanine. Sequences without an unambiguous match to a single V gene segment were excluded from the earlier analysis of 450 to 750 of the donors. An earlier analysis of several hundred of the donors called V segments functional above 56.7% productive rearrangements and segregating when the between-donor standard deviation exceeded 5%. A statistical classification framework was built for diagnosing cytomegalovirus status from the catalog of TCR beta chain sequences. In a later analysis, V and J genes were assigned by comparing TCR nucleotide sequences against IMGT/GENE-DB human TR gene sequences. Using the TCRdist pipeline, a later analysis assigned CDR3 sequences along with most-parsimonious VDJ recombination scenarios. In a later analysis, each TCR beta chain was defined by its CDR3 amino acid sequence together with its V-gene family, and reads lacking a unique V-gene family were excluded. As a way to deal with suspected cross-contamination and a sequencing artifact, a later analysis dropped hundreds of nucleotide sequences that were highly shared and had low generation probability. A later analysis calculated a clonal expansion index for each public chain from normalized within-repertoire ranks of inferred template counts. In a later analysis, generation probabilities were computed with a VDJ recombination model fitted to out-of-frame rearrangements, and the resulting probabilities were checked against IGoR. Hypergeometric tests were used in a later analysis to score TCR-TCR, TCR-HLA and TCR-CMV co-occurrence, with a repertoire-size bias correction applied to the TCR pairs. False discovery rates were estimated in a later analysis by permuting HLA or CMV assignments 20 times. In a later analysis, co-occurring TCRs were grouped with DBSCAN, and TCRdist sequence similarity was added when clustering was performed within HLA-allele-positive subsets. Co-occurrence clustering excluded repertoires with fewer than 30,000 or more than 120,000 public chains, plus five with anomalous nucleotide sharing. The source is immuneACCESS, and TCRdb retained only in-frame sequences with V and J called. Part of the clones is not carried over; for the studies checked, unresolved V genes explain less than half of this, and the remainder is unexplained. The DNA was the basis for D and trimming; V, J and clone size are from that table. A total of 200,000 to 300,000 clones appear in this sample, 82% of them only once. Over 5% of the sample belongs to the ten largest clones.

Including cysteine and phenylalanine, the CDR3 has 15 amino acids. The read is trimmed to its CDR3 DNA, 45 bases read in frame from base 1. The germline ends are 14 bases apart after V is trimmed by 3 bases and J by 0 bases. CDR1 SQVTM and CDR2 ANQGSEA are derived from the germline V gene. This clone was seen more than once but under ten times. Its antigen is unknown. No base-level quality is on record; no much larger clone is a single base apart. The cohort consisted of fewer than 700 healthy bone marrow donors. At the time of sampling, all cohort members were nominally healthy, though unrecorded immune exposures were likely present. The donor tested CMV seropositive and was one of the 289 seropositive cohort members. A peripheral blood sample was collected from each donor, and TCR beta sequencing was performed on peripheral blood mononuclear cells. The Qiagen DNeasy Blood Extraction Kit was used to extract genomic DNA from the blood cell samples.

Sequenced input: PBMCs. The V and J segments used are TRBV29-1 and TRBJ1-1, with TRBD1 tentatively as D gene (6 bases match). The clonotype originates from a woman aged 40 to 55 in good health and CMV-seropositive. The sequenced DNA is TGCAGCGTTGACCCTCGGGACATAGTGAACACTGAAGCTTTCTTT. This sequence encodes CSVDPRDIVNTEAFF.